Below, 28 T cell receptor beta chains from the same sample are listed, as sequenced in a study of T and B cells in COVID-19 patients. TRB rearrangements were amplified by multiplex PCR with BIOMED2 TRB-A/B primers. From the multiplex PCR reads, TCRdb called clonotypes with MiXCR, one entry per CDR3 protein. The sample records 6,500 to 10,000 distinct CDR3 sequences, 35% to 50% being singletons. TRB was amplified from around 250-500 ng of blood genomic DNA. The sequencing input was blood. The receptor set was obtained from a human donor who had recovered from COVID-19.

This clonotype was detected once. V and J are TRBV5-4 and TRBJ2-1; 7 positions match TRBD2. The CDR3 is made up of 14 amino acids. Germline trimming cut 4 bases from V and 9 bases from J; bases unmatched to any gene: 10. Germline V CDR1 and CDR2: SGHNT, YYREEE (reference sequence). In DNA form, the CDR3 reads TGTGCCAGCAGCCCCTTGGGACCGGGGGGTGAGCAGTTCTTC. Translating gives CASSPLGPGGEQFF.

The rearrangement links TRBV6-6 to TRBJ2-3; 8 nucleotides align to TRBD2. The CDR3 has 16 residues. Germline V gives CDR1 MNHNY, CDR2 SVGAGI (reference sequence). With V trimmed by 5 bases and J by 6 bases, 13 bases remained unmatched. CDR3 bases: TGTGCCAGCAGTCTTACCGGGGGGGCCGATGGTGATACGCAGTATTTT. Its translation is CASSLTGGADGDTQYF.

This clonotype turned up a few times. The V and J genes are TRBV5-4 and TRBJ2-7; D perhaps matches TRBD2 (6 bases). The germline V and J ends were trimmed by 4 bases and 6 bases, with 17 bases remaining between them. Germline V gene lookup returns CDR1 SGHNT and CDR2 YYREEE (reference sequence). The CDR3 totals 14 residues. CDR3 DNA sequence: TGTGCCAGCAGCCCGGTGGAGGGGCCGGGCGAGCAGTACTTC. Its protein is CASSPVEGPGEQYF. The full variable domain, its missing parts supplied by reference TRBV5-4 and TRBJ2-7, is ETGVTQSPTHLIKTRGQQVTLRCSSQSGHNTVSWYQQALGQGPQFIFQYYREEENGRGNFPPRFSGLQFPNYSSELNVNALELDDSALYLCASSPVEGPGEQYFGPGTRLTVT.

The sample holds a few counts of this clonotype. The chain employs TRBV6-5 and TRBJ1-4; D is ambiguous. The CDR3 extends over 14 amino acids. Between the trimmed V and J ends, which lost 2 bases and 5 bases, there was a span of 9 bases. CDR1 is MNHEY and CDR2 is SVGAGI in the germline V gene. This CDR3 is CASSYGQLNEKLFF. The CDR3 DNA is TGTGCCAGCAGTTACGGCCAGCTAAATGAAAAACTGTTTTTT.

The chain carries TRBV6-2 or TRBV6-3 and TRBJ2-3; TRBD1 aligns across 9 bases. The CDR3 runs to 16 residues. Germline-derived CDR1 and CDR2 are MNHEY and SVGEGT. V dropped 6 bases and J dropped 2; count of bases not matched to a gene: 9. The CDR3 loop is CASSPLGTGLTDTQYF. The CDR3 DNA reads TGTGCCAGCAGCCCCTTGGGGACAGGGCTCACAGATACGCAGTATTTT.

The table lists this clonotype with a few counts. The V call is TRBV11-3, the J call TRBJ2-4; the D gene is possibly TRBD1 (5 bases). Germline assignment: CDR1 SGHNT and CDR2 YENEEA. Trimming took 4 bases from V and 0 from J, leaving 10 bases between them. The CDR3 has 15 residues. The CDR3 reads CASSSPTVAKNIQYF. The CDR3 nucleotides are TGTGCCAGCAGCTCCCCGACAGTAGCCAAAAACATTCAGTACTTC.

The chain has TRBV27 and TRBJ1-5; no clear D gene. Germline CDR1 and CDR2: MNHEY and SMNVEV (reference sequence). This CDR3 is built from 14 residues. V was shortened by 0 bases and J by 4 bases, with 7 bases between the two germline ends. In DNA, the CDR3 is TGTGCCAGCAGTTTATCGGGCCGGAATCAGCCCCAGCATTTT. It is translated as CASSLSGRNQPQHF.

V usage is TRBV5-1 and J usage is TRBJ1-1; maybe TRBD1 (5 bases). The CDR3 runs to 14 residues. Trimming cost V 0 bases and J 1 base, with 7 bases left between them. Looked up from germline, CDR1 is SGHRS and CDR2 is YFSETQ. CDR3 sequence (DNA): TGCGCCAGCAGCTTGGCCGGGGCGAACACTGAAGCTTTCTTT. As protein: CASSLAGANTEAFF.

This clonotype was counted between two and nine times. This chain joins TRBV7-2 and TRBJ2-2; D call uncertain. Trimming took 4 bases from V and 6 from J, leaving 12 bases between them. The CDR3 covers 14 residues. CDR1 and CDR2 from the germline V gene are SGHTA and FQGNSA. In nucleotides, the CDR3 is TGTGCCAGCAGCTCGCTGACCGGGTCCGGGGAGCTGTTTTTT. Amino acid sequence: CASSSLTGSGELFF.

This clonotype was counted only a few times. This chain links TRBV18 with TRBJ2-7; D is perhaps TRBD1 (6 bases). The V and J ends lost 6 bases and 0 bases respectively, with 12 bases between them. The CDR3 covers 14 residues. CDR1 KGHSH and CDR2 LQKENI come from the germline V gene. CDR3: CASSPGTNSYEQYF. CDR3 coding DNA: TGTGCCAGCTCGCCCGGGACAAACTCCTACGAGCAGTACTTC. The variable domain in full, with the rest retrieved from reference TRBV18 and TRBJ2-7, is NAGVMQNPRHLVRRRGQEARLRCSPMKGHSHVYWYRQLPEEGLKFMVYLQKENIIDESGMPKERFSAEFPKEGPSILRIQQVVRGDSAAYFCASSPGTNSYEQYFGPGTRLTVT.

Details on this clonotype: The missing conserved phenylalanine or tryptophan at the end of this CDR3 makes a read error likely. This chain uses TRBV6-5 with TRBJ2-5; D is unresolved. This CDR3 comprises 14 residues. Germline V lookup: CDR1 MNHEY, CDR2 SVGAGI. Trimming took off 0 bases at V and 1 base at J, with 6 bases between the two ends. The CDR3 DNA follows: TGTGCCAGCAGTTACTCCCGACTCCAAGAGACCCAGTACGTC. Amino acid sequence: CASSYSRLQETQYV.

CDR3 DNA sequence: TGTGCCAGCCGACAGGGGCGGGAGACCCAGTACTTC. It codes for CASRQGRETQYF. V usage is TRBV6-5 and J usage is TRBJ2-5; 8 bases align to TRBD1. This CDR3 has 12 amino acids. Losses at the gene ends were 8 bases for V and 5 bases for J; bases not matched to a gene: 4. From germline, CDR1 is MNHEY and CDR2 SVGAGI.

The chain links TRBV7-6 to TRBJ2-3; TRBD2 matches 11 bases. The CDR3 runs to 16 residues. J lost 2 bases, V lost 5 bases, and 6 bases had no gene match. From germline, CDR1 is SGHVS and CDR2 FNYEAQ. The CDR3 DNA is TGTGCCAGCAGCCCACTAGCGGGGGCCCCCACAGATACGCAGTATTTT. Encoded protein: CASSPLAGAPTDTQYF. The full variable domain, in which reference TRBV7-6 and TRBJ2-3 provide the parts outside the CDR3, is GAGVSQSPRYKVTKRGQDVALRCDPISGHVSLYWYRQALGQGPEFLTYFNYEAQQDKSGLPNDRFSAERPEGSISTLTIQRTEQRDSAMYRCASSPLAGAPTDTQYFGPGTRLTVL.

The DNA of the CDR3 is TGTGCCAGCAGCTTACGGGACTCGTCCTACGAGCAGTACTTC. It encodes CASSLRDSSYEQYF. This chain uses TRBV7-2 with TRBJ2-7; possible D gene TRBD2, 6 bases. Trimming cost V 2 bases and J 1 base, with 9 bases left between them. Per the germline V gene, CDR1 is SGHTA and CDR2 is FQGNSA. This CDR3 has 14 amino acids.

This chain links TRBV6-5 with TRBJ1-5, with D possibly TRBD1 on 5 matching bases. The CDR3 has 15 amino acids. Trimming pared 5 bases from V and 1 base from J, leaving 12 bases between. Germline V lookup: CDR1 MNHEY, CDR2 SVGAGI. CDR3 sequence reads: CASSDGGGSNQPQHF. The DNA of the CDR3 is TGTGCCAGCAGTGATGGCGGGGGGAGCAATCAGCCCCAGCATTTT.

Only a few counts were recorded for this clonotype. The chain couples TRBV6-2 or TRBV6-3 to TRBJ2-6, with 10 bases that match TRBD1. With 8 bases clipped from V and 0 bases from J, the junction kept 7 bases outside the gene matches. CDR1 and CDR2 from the germline V gene are MNHEY and SVGEGT. There are 17 residues in the CDR3. This chain's CDR3 is CASFQGQGFSGANVLTF. DNA of the CDR3: TGTGCCAGCTTTCAGGGACAGGGGTTCTCTGGGGCCAACGTCCTGACTTTC.

This clonotype was counted a few times. This chain links TRBV5-4 with TRBJ2-3, with TRBD2 identical over 8 bases. V lost 4 bases, J lost 2 bases, and 6 bases stayed unmatched. The CDR3 contains 15 residues. Germline V gene lookup returns CDR1 SGHNT and CDR2 YYREEE (reference sequence). The CDR3: CASSAGGGDTDTQYF. The CDR3 DNA follows: TGTGCCAGCAGCGCGGGGGGCGGCGACACAGATACGCAGTATTTT.

This rearrangement joins TRBV30 to TRBJ1-2, with a weak D call TRBD1 (6 bases). The CDR3 has 14 amino acids. Trimming stripped 2 bases from V and 7 bases from J, with 17 bases between. The V gene's germline CDR1 is GTSNPN and CDR2 SVGIG (reference sequence). CDR3 DNA sequence: TGTGCCTGGAGTCCGGGACACGGCGGATCTGGCTACACCTTC. Its protein is CAWSPGHGGSGYTF.

To note about this clonotype: A read error may explain this, as a much larger clone is one base away. V is TRBV11-1 and J is TRBJ2-1; TRBD1 or TRBD2 may be the D gene (5 bases each). CDR3 size: 15 residues. V was pared by 1 base and J by 8 bases, with 15 bases between. Germline V gene data show CDR1 as SGHAT and CDR2 as FQDESV (reference sequence). The CDR3 loop is CASSLDQGPLDEQFF. Here the CDR3 DNA reads TGTGCCAGCAGCTTAGATCAGGGACCGTTGGATGAGCAGTTCTTC.

This clonotype was seen only a few times. The rearrangement links TRBV6-4 to TRBJ2-3; 11 bases are shared with TRBD2. The CDR3 loop spans 16 amino acids. V lost 2 bases, J lost 4 bases, and 5 bases stayed unmatched. Germline CDR1 MRHNA, CDR2 SNTAGT. This CDR3 is CASSDGSGGAPDTQYF. The CDR3 nucleotides read TGTGCCAGCAGTGACGGTAGCGGGGGGGCCCCAGATACGCAGTATTTT.

This chain connects TRBV10-3 to TRBJ1-1; a weak D match, TRBD1 (6 bases). The germline V and J ends were trimmed by 2 bases and 3 bases, with 10 bases remaining between them. The CDR3 covers 14 residues. Germline-derived CDR1 and CDR2 are ENHRY and SYGVKD. The CDR3 region is CAISERGKDTEAFF. The DNA for the CDR3 is TGTGCCATCAGTGAGAGGGGGAAGGACACTGAAGCTTTCTTT.

The chain has TRBV7-4 and TRBJ2-7, with D possibly being TRBD1 or TRBD2 (6 bases each). Trimming cost V 3 bases and J 2 bases, with 11 bases left between them. The CDR3 extends over 14 amino acids. Germline CDR1 and CDR2: SGHVT and SQSDAQ. The CDR3 bases are TGTGCCAGCAGCTTTAGGGGGGTTACCTACGAGCAGTACGTC. Translating gives CASSFRGVTYEQYV.

This chain links TRBV6-5 with TRBJ1-6; the D is unclear. The CDR3 spans 14 residues. Germline assignment: CDR1 MNHEY and CDR2 SVGAGI. Trimming removed 4 bases from V and 7 bases from J, with 11 bases in between. CDR3 nucleotide sequence: TGTGCCAGCAGTTTCGGTCTGGGGAATTCACCCCTCCACTTT. This sequence encodes CASSFGLGNSPLHF.

This clonotype has a handful of counts. V is TRBV6-6 and J is TRBJ2-2; 8 bases line up with TRBD2. This CDR3 has 17 residues. Germline-derived CDR1 and CDR2 are MNHNY and SVGAGI (reference sequence). The trim removed 0 bases at V and 1 base at J, leaving 4 bases unmatched. CDR3 amino acids: CASSYSILAGNTGELFF. CDR3 coding DNA: TGTGCCAGCAGTTACTCGATTCTAGCGGGGAACACCGGGGAGCTGTTTTTT.

This clonotype was seen a single time. The chain links TRBV19 to TRBJ2-1; 9 positions match TRBD2. The germline CDR1 and CDR2 sequences are LNHDA and SQIVND (reference sequence). CDR3 size: 15 residues. J was trimmed by 2 bases and V by 10 bases; bases with no gene match: 9. This CDR3 reads CAINPAGGPYNEQFF. The CDR3 coding sequence is TGTGCCATTAATCCAGCGGGGGGCCCCTACAATGAGCAGTTCTTC. The full variable domain, its missing parts supplied by reference TRBV19 and TRBJ2-1, is DGGITQSPKYLFRKEGQNVTLSCEQNLNHDAMYWYRQDPGQGLRLIYYSQIVNDFQKGDIAEGYSVSREKKESFPLTVTSAQKNPTAFYLCAINPAGGPYNEQFFGPGTRLTVL.

Only a few counts were recorded for this clonotype. V is TRBV5-6 and J is TRBJ2-1; 11 bases line up with TRBD2. This CDR3 region has 16 residues. Germline V CDR1 and CDR2: SGHDT, YYEEEE. The trim removed 0 bases at V and 7 bases at J, leaving 6 bases unmatched. The DNA of the CDR3 is TGTGCCAGCAGCTTGGTCTTCCTAGCGGGAGGTAATGAGCAGTTCTTC. It is translated as CASSLVFLAGGNEQFF.

The chain joins TRBV5-6 to TRBJ1-1; 9 bases map to TRBD1. There are 15 residues in the CDR3. Germline CDR1 reads SGHDT; CDR2 reads YYEEEE. After removal of 7 bases from V and 6 bases from J, the junction contained 13 bases not matched to a gene. The CDR3 protein is CASSIPGQGVSEAFF. CDR3 coding DNA: TGTGCCAGCTCAATACCGGGACAGGGTGTCTCTGAAGCTTTCTTT. Variable domain in full (rest from reference TRBV5-6 and TRBJ1-1): DAGVTQSPTHLIKTRGQQVTLRCSPKSGHDTVSWYQQALGQGPQFIFQYYEEEERQRGNFPDRFSGHQFPNYSSELNVNALLLGDSALYLCASSIPGQGVSEAFFGQGTRLTVV.

This chain links TRBV6-2 or TRBV6-3 with TRBJ1-1; no clear D gene. Germline CDR1 reads MNHEY; CDR2 reads SVGEGT. The CDR3 sequence is 11 residues long. Trimming pared 7 bases from V and 4 bases from J, leaving 7 bases between. The chain's CDR3 is CASISGTEAFF. CDR3 sequence (DNA): TGTGCCAGCATAAGTGGCACTGAAGCTTTCTTT.